What follows describes a single TCR beta chain. Generated by immunoSEQ multiplex PCR, the TCRdb table keeps only in-frame clones and is missing some. Of around 450,000 clones listed, 75% to 85% were seen once; the top ten hold around 14%. Trimming pared 2 bases from V and 0 bases from J, leaving 10 bases between. This CDR3 region has 16 residues. Germline V gene data show CDR1 as SGHAT and CDR2 as FQNNGV. The data originate from a study of shared clonotypes between healthy human individuals. V and J are TRBV11-2 and TRBJ2-2, with no clear D. Sequenced sample: PBMCs. The receptor was isolated from a woman aged 40 to 50 in good health. Some clones in this sample may be carry-over from other donors' samples. The CDR3, as DNA: TGTGCCAGCAGCTTACCCTTAGAATCGAACACCGGGGAGCTGTTTTTT. This codes for CASSLPLESNTGELFF.